These 5 T cell receptor beta chains share one sample of origin, sequenced in a study of blood T cells in healthy people across ages. PCR was performed a second time for about 6 to 11 cycles using a sample-barcoded 5' primer and a J-beta primer mix. One entry per CDR3 protein, called by TCRdb with MiXCR from the 5' RACE reads. The sample yields 600,000 to 800,000 distinct CDR3 sequences, 40% to 65% seen once. Material for sequencing was blood. Receptors originate from a woman aged 80 or over in good health.

The gene calls are TRBV5-1 and TRBJ2-2; D ambiguous. V lost 4 bases and J lost 9, with 10 bases in between. Germline CDR1 SGHRS, CDR2 YFSETQ. The CDR3 consists of 12 residues. Written as DNA, the CDR3 is TGCGCCAGCAGCATTGCCGAGCGGGAGCTGTTTTTT. As protein: CASSIAERELFF.

J is TRBJ1-2 and V is TRBV21-1. TRBV21-1 is given as a pseudogene. CDR3 length: 12 residues. This chain's CDR3 is CASNKYNYGYTF. In DNA form, the CDR3 reads TGTGCCAGCAACAAATATAACTATGGCTACACCTTC.

This clonotype was seen a few times. The chain joins TRBV29-1 to TRBJ1-2, with D unclear. CDR1 SQVTM and CDR2 ANQGSEA come from the germline V gene. The length of the CDR3 is 13 residues. The V end lost 6 bases, the J end lost 5 bases, and 16 bases lay between the germline ends. The CDR3 coding sequence is TGCAGCGTGCGTCCCCCCCAGACTTATGGCTACACCTTC. Translating gives CSVRPPQTYGYTF.

The chain carries TRBV7-2 and TRBJ2-7, with 7 bases that match TRBD1. Germline CDR1 SGHTA, CDR2 FQGNSA. The CDR3 consists of 15 residues. V dropped 4 bases and J dropped 3; count of bases not matched to a gene: 9. CDR3 amino acids: CASSYPQGNVYEQYF. CDR3 DNA: TGTGCCAGCAGCTACCCACAGGGGAATGTCTACGAGCAGTACTTC.

Comment on this clonotype: This may stem from a read error, because a much larger clone lies one nucleotide away. V gene TRBV7-2 combines with J gene TRBJ2-1; D may be TRBD1 or TRBD2 (5 bases each). The CDR3 length is 17 residues. V lost 2 bases and J 8 bases, leaving 22 bases between the germline ends. CDR1 is SGHTA and CDR2 is FQGNSA in the germline V gene. The CDR3 is CASSLFPVRGLGHEQFF. For the CDR3, the DNA is TGTGCCAGCAGCTTATTTCCGGTACGGGGCCTGGGGCATGAGCAGTTCTTC.